The 30 T cell receptor beta chains below were found in one sample sequenced in a study of T cells in Graves' hyperthyroidism and ophthalmopathy. RNA transcripts served as the template for amplifying TCR beta CDR3 regions. Carried out on the TCR CDR3, a first-round RT-PCR used the HTBI primer set. TCRdb independently ran MiXCR on the multiplex PCR reads; one entry per CDR3 protein. The repertoire consists of hundreds of thousands of distinct CDR3 sequences, with about 24% occurring once and the leading ten covering around 11%. The sequenced sample was blood. These receptors were collected from a woman in her twenties or thirties with Graves' ophthalmopathy.

This clonotype was seen repeatedly, ten times or more. The V and J genes are TRBV27 and TRBJ1-2; D may be TRBD1 (5 bases). Germline-derived CDR1 and CDR2 are MNHEY and SMNVEV (reference sequence). The CDR3 sequence is 12 residues long. V lost 0 bases and J lost 8, with 7 bases in between. In DNA, the CDR3 is TGTGCCAGCAGTTTATCAGGGGTCGGCTACACCTTC. It codes for CASSLSGVGYTF.

This chain joins TRBV5-1 and TRBJ2-2; D possibly corresponds to TRBD1 (5 bases). The germline gives CDR1 SGHRS, CDR2 YFSETQ. Trimming left V 4 bases short and J 8 bases short, with 9 bases between. The length of the CDR3 is 12 residues. Here the CDR3 DNA reads TGCGCCAGCAGCGGACAATTGGGGGAGCTGTTTTTT. This translates into CASSGQLGELFF.

The chain recombines TRBV6-5 with TRBJ1-1; perhaps TRBD1 as D (6 bases). Germline loops: CDR1 MNHEY, CDR2 SVGAGI. The V and J ends lost 4 bases and 5 bases respectively, with 17 bases between them. This CDR3 has 15 amino acids. The CDR3 coding sequence is TGTGCCAGCAGTTTCTTTGGGGGGCGGGGGACTGAAGCTTTCTTT. This codes for CASSFFGGRGTEAFF.

This clonotype was seen repeatedly, ten times or more. The chain carries TRBV6-2 or TRBV6-3 and TRBJ2-7, with D tentatively TRBD2 (6 bases). V lost 7 bases, J lost 4 bases, and 17 bases lay in between. Germline CDR1 is MNHEY and CDR2 is SVGEGT. The CDR3 loop spans 14 amino acids. The CDR3 sequence: CASISWQEGYEQYF. CDR3 sequence (DNA): TGTGCCAGCATATCGTGGCAGGAGGGATACGAGCAGTACTTC.

This clonotype has a handful of counts. The gene calls are TRBV29-1 and TRBJ2-5; TRBD2 might be the D (5 bases). V lost 4 bases to trimming and J lost 5 bases, with 11 bases between them. The CDR3 has 12 amino acids. The germline V gene encodes CDR1 SQVTM and CDR2 ANQGSEA. The CDR3 nucleotides are TGCAGCGTTGGGCTACTAGGGGAGACCCAGTACTTC. This codes for CSVGLLGETQYF.

The rearrangement uses TRBV6-1 and TRBJ2-7; D possibly uses TRBD1 or TRBD2 (6 bases each). Trimming cost V 6 bases and J 2 bases, with 20 bases left between them. The CDR3 has 16 amino acids. In germline, CDR1 is MNHNS, CDR2 SASEGT. CDR3 nucleotides: TGTGCCAGCAGAGCCCCCCTCAGGGGAGGCCCCTACGAGCAGTACTTC. Its protein product is CASRAPLRGGPYEQYF.

V gene TRBV3-1 combines with J gene TRBJ1-3; D may be TRBD1 (6 bases). This CDR3 is built from 16 residues. CDR1 and CDR2 from the germline V gene are LGHDT and YNNKEL (reference sequence). Trimming stripped 0 bases from V and 0 bases from J, with 9 bases between. The CDR3 nucleotides read TGTGCCAGCAGCCAAGAAGACAGGCTCTCTGGAAACACCATATATTTT. Its protein product is CASSQEDRLSGNTIYF. Full variable domain (missing parts from reference TRBV3-1 and TRBJ1-3): DTAVSQTPKYLVTQMGNDKSIKCEQNLGHDTMYWYKQDSKKFLKIMFSYNNKELIINETVPNRFSPKSPDKAHLNLHINSLELGDSAVYFCASSQEDRLSGNTIYFGEGSWLTVV.

This clonotype was detected many times. This chain joins TRBV9 and TRBJ1-1, with D tentatively TRBD1 (5 bases). Trimming took 0 bases from V and 4 from J, leaving 7 bases between them. The germline V gene encodes CDR1 SGDLS and CDR2 YYNGEE. The CDR3 covers 13 residues. Here the CDR3 reads CASSVDQGTEAFF. Here the CDR3 DNA reads TGTGCCAGCAGCGTAGATCAGGGCACTGAAGCTTTCTTT.

This clonotype came up many times. V and J are TRBV5-1 and TRBJ2-2, with TRBD1 matching 10 bases. V trimming: 3 bases; J trimming: 3 bases; junction bases outside the gene matches: 2. The CDR3 spans 15 residues. The germline V gene encodes CDR1 SGHRS and CDR2 YFSETQ. The CDR3 spells CASSWGQGYTGELFF. In DNA form, the CDR3 reads TGCGCCAGCAGCTGGGGACAGGGGTACACCGGGGAGCTGTTTTTT.

J is TRBJ1-2 and V is TRBV15; perhaps TRBD1 as D (5 bases). Trimming shortened V by 0 bases and J by 4 bases, and 12 bases separated the two germline ends. The CDR3 is 15 amino acids. CDR1 is LNHNV and CDR2 is YYDKDF in the germline V gene (reference sequence). In DNA form, the CDR3 reads TGTGCCACCAGCAGAGATGGGGACTGGGGCTATGGCTACACCTTC. It encodes CATSRDGDWGYGYTF.

This clonotype appeared many times. DNA of the CDR3: TGTGCCAGTAAAATCCGGACAGGGGGCGACTATGGCTACACCTTC. This gives the protein CASKIRTGGDYGYTF. The chain is built from TRBV19 and TRBJ1-2, with 11 bases matching TRBD1. This CDR3 comprises 15 residues. Looked up from germline, CDR1 is LNHDA and CDR2 is SQIVND (reference sequence). The V segment lost 7 bases and the J segment 3 bases; nucleotides outside the gene matches: 7.

This clonotype appeared many times. The chain uses TRBV13 and TRBJ1-2; 8 nucleotides agree with TRBD1. The CDR3 consists of 15 residues. Germline assignment: CDR1 PRHDT and CDR2 FYEKMQ (reference sequence). With 3 bases clipped from V and 5 bases from J, the junction kept 8 bases outside the gene matches. The CDR3 region is CASSLGGQGWYGYTF. The CDR3 bases are TGTGCCAGCAGCTTGGGAGGACAGGGTTGGTATGGCTACACCTTC.

This clonotype was counted ten times or more. The chain links TRBV6-5 to TRBJ2-5, with 9 bases identical to TRBD2. The CDR3 loop spans 14 amino acids. The V and J ends lost 8 bases and 4 bases, in that order; junction bases with no gene match: 8. Per germline, CDR1 MNHEY and CDR2 SVGAGI. The CDR3 region has the DNA TGTGCCAGCGGCGGCGGGGGGGCCTTAGAGACCCAGTACTTC. Translation: CASGGGGALETQYF.

This clonotype showed up many times. V gene TRBV2 combines with J gene TRBJ2-2; D is unresolved. The germline CDR1 and CDR2 sequences are SNHLY and FYNNEI. The CDR3 spans 14 residues. V was shortened by 4 bases and J by 4 bases, with 10 bases between the two germline ends. CDR3 sequence reads: CASSGGRSTGELFF. The CDR3 bases are TGTGCCAGCAGTGGGGGAAGGAGCACCGGGGAGCTGTTTTTT.

The CDR3: CASSIAPLGELFF. Here the CDR3 DNA reads TGTGCCAGTAGTATAGCCCCTTTGGGGGAGCTGTTTTTT. This chain links TRBV19 with TRBJ2-2; D is uncertain. Trimming took off 1 base at V and 8 bases at J, with 8 bases between the two ends. Germline V gene lookup returns CDR1 LNHDA and CDR2 SQIVND (reference sequence). The CDR3 is 13 residues long.

This clonotype was detected many times. The CDR3 is CASSSGAYQPQHF. In DNA form, the CDR3 reads TGTGCCAGCAGCTCGGGCGCTTATCAGCCCCAGCATTTT. The chain has TRBV7-9 and TRBJ1-5; unclear D gene. Trimming left V 4 bases short and J 5 bases short, with 9 bases between. CDR1 and CDR2 from the germline V gene are SEHNR and FQNEAQ (reference sequence). The CDR3 extends over 13 amino acids.

Comments on this clonotype: Without the conserved terminal phenylalanine or tryptophan, this CDR3 likely stems from a read error. This chain links TRBV7-8 with TRBJ1-1, with TRBD1 matching over 8 bases. The CDR3 contains 14 residues. V gave up 4 bases and J gave up 5 bases; unmatched junction bases: 6. Per germline, CDR1 SGHVS and CDR2 FQNEAQ. CDR3 sequence: CASSSEDRVTEAFV. The CDR3 DNA sequence: TGTGCCAGCAGCTCAGAGGACAGGGTTACTGAAGCTTTCGTT.

As DNA, the CDR3 is TGTGCCAGCAGTGGCAGGGGGTTGCGAGAGACCCAGTACTTC. Amino acid sequence: CASSGRGLRETQYF. The chain links TRBV28 to TRBJ2-5; 7 bases line up with TRBD1. V was pared by 5 bases and J by 4 bases, with 7 bases of the junction left unmatched. This CDR3 has 14 residues. CDR1 is MDHEN and CDR2 is SYDVKM in the germline V gene.

In regard to this clonotype: One end of the junction does not line up with germline, which may come from a read error. This chain uses TRBV5-5 with TRBJ1-1, with a tentative D call TRBD1 (6 bases). Germline CDR1 and CDR2: SGHKS and YYEKEE (reference sequence). This CDR3 comprises 15 residues. The CDR3: CASSFLPGQNTEAFF. DNA of the CDR3: TGCGCCAGCAGCTTTCTTCCGGGACAGAACACTGAAGCTTTCTTT.

This clonotype was counted at least ten times. The chain uses TRBV4-2 and TRBJ1-1; TRBD1 agrees at 9 bases. The CDR3 extends over 17 amino acids. Germline trimming cut 1 base from V and 0 bases from J; bases unmatched to any gene: 6. Germline V gene lookup returns CDR1 LGHNA and CDR2 YNFKEQ. The CDR3 protein is CASSQGTDRGMNTEAFF. DNA for the CDR3: TGTGCCAGCAGCCAAGGGACGGACAGGGGCATGAACACTGAAGCTTTCTTT.

This clonotype was recorded at least ten times. This chain connects TRBV20-1 to TRBJ2-7; weak D call: TRBD1 (5 bases). This CDR3 has 12 amino acids. The germline gives CDR1 DFQATT, CDR2 SNEGSKA (reference sequence). V was pared by 6 bases and J by 4 bases, with 13 bases between. CDR3 loop: CSATIQGYEQYF. The CDR3, as DNA: TGCAGTGCCACGATCCAGGGATACGAGCAGTACTTC.

There are many counts of this clonotype. This chain joins TRBV11-3 and TRBJ2-5; a possible D gene is TRBD2 (5 bases). V was clipped by 3 bases and J by 4 bases, with 9 bases between them. Germline V gene data show CDR1 as SGHNT and CDR2 as YENEEA. The CDR3 is made up of 13 amino acids. This CDR3 is CASSFEGSETQYF. CDR3 bases: TGTGCCAGCAGCTTCGAGGGCTCAGAGACCCAGTACTTC.

This clonotype has at least ten counts. V is TRBV6-5 and J is TRBJ2-4; no clear D gene. Deletions cut 7 bases from V and 0 bases from J, with 10 bases between. Germline-derived CDR1 and CDR2 are MNHEY and SVGAGI. There are 14 residues in the CDR3. The DNA for the CDR3 is TGTGCCAGCACGCATCCCCTAGCCAAAAACATTCAGTACTTC. Translating gives CASTHPLAKNIQYF.

This clonotype was counted at least ten times. The rearrangement links TRBV7-3 to TRBJ1-5, with a possible D match to TRBD1 (5 bases). The V gene lost 4 bases and the J gene lost 4 bases, with 17 bases spanning the gap. This CDR3 has 16 amino acids. The germline gives CDR1 SGHTA, CDR2 FQGTGA. CDR3 DNA sequence: TGTGCCAGCAGCTCAAAAAAATACAGGAAAAATCAGCCCCAGCATTTT. This translates into CASSSKKYRKNQPQHF.

This clonotype was seen ten or more times. The J gene is TRBJ1-5, the V gene TRBV24-1; 7 positions agree with TRBD1. V was pared by 9 bases and J by 0 bases, with 1 base of the junction left unmatched. The CDR3 has 13 amino acids. CDR1 is KGHDR and CDR2 is SFDVKD in the germline V gene. This CDR3 is CATAGGSNQPQHF. CDR3 bases: TGTGCCACCGCAGGGGGTAGCAATCAGCCCCAGCATTTT.

V gene TRBV11-2 combines with J gene TRBJ1-1, with D maybe TRBD1 (6 bases). V was trimmed by 1 base and J by 2 bases, leaving 14 bases between them. Germline V lookup: CDR1 SGHAT, CDR2 FQNNGV. This CDR3 region has 16 residues. In DNA, the CDR3 is TGTGCCAGCAGCTTAGTTCTCAGGGGATACAACACTGAAGCTTTCTTT. Encoded protein: CASSLVLRGYNTEAFF.

The gene calls are TRBV28 and TRBJ1-2; 12 bases are a match to TRBD1. V trimming: 6 bases; J trimming: 8 bases; junction bases outside the gene matches: 10. This CDR3 has 15 residues. Per germline, CDR1 MDHEN and CDR2 SYDVKM. In DNA, the CDR3 is TGTGCCAGCAGCCAGCCCGGGACAGGGGGCCGCGGCTACACCTTC. As protein: CASSQPGTGGRGYTF.

The rearrangement uses TRBV30 and TRBJ1-2; no firm D call. Trimming removed 3 bases from V and 7 bases from J, with 9 bases in between. Germline values: CDR1 GTSNPN, CDR2 SVGIG (reference sequence). The CDR3 loop spans 11 amino acids. CDR3 sequence (DNA): TGTGCCTGGAGCCGGAATGGTGGCTACACCTTC. Amino acid sequence: CAWSRNGGYTF.

This clonotype was detected many times. The chain carries TRBV28 and TRBJ2-7; the match to TRBD1 covers 9 bases. Germline CDR1 reads MDHEN; CDR2 reads SYDVKM. V lost 5 bases, J lost 4 bases, and 9 bases stayed unmatched. There are 15 residues in the CDR3. In DNA form, the CDR3 reads TGTGCCAGCAGTGCCTATACAGGGGGCATGTACGAGCAGTACTTC. Protein product: CASSAYTGGMYEQYF.

The gene calls are TRBV24-1 and TRBJ2-7; possibly TRBD2 for D (5 bases). The ends were cut back, 7 bases at V and 3 bases at J, with 9 bases in the middle. CDR1 KGHDR and CDR2 SFDVKD come from the germline V gene. The CDR3 is made up of 12 amino acids. The CDR3 bases are TGTGCCACCAGCGGGGTTGGCTACGAGCAGTACTTC. The encoded protein is CATSGVGYEQYF.